The present T cell receptor (beta chain) was sequenced within a study of cytomegalovirus exposure and HLA in healthy donors. General study findings and limits: The study flagged roughly 150 TCR beta chains as cytomegalovirus-associated. Associated with HLA alleles at 0.05 false discovery rate in a later analysis were over 15,000 TCR beta sequences. An apparent linkage of common viral pathogens to several of the most significant clusters emerged in a later analysis.

This clone was counted between two and nine times. Its specificity is unknown. The PCR had 60 Vbeta and 13 Jbeta primers. The data were produced by immunoSEQ multiplex PCR, yet TCRdb's version contains in-frame clones alone and is incomplete. The sample includes 140,000 to 150,000 clones, 8.5% to 10% of them seen just once. The sequence derives from a man aged 50 or older in good health and CMV-seronegative. The source material was PBMCs.

CDR3 residues: CASSSPTQETQYF. In nucleotides, the CDR3 is TGCGCCAGCAGCTCCCCGACTCAAGAGACCCAGTACTTC. The J gene is TRBJ2-5, the V gene TRBV5-1; no definite D call. Germline values: CDR1 SGHRS, CDR2 YFSETQ. V was pared by 3 bases and J by 2 bases, with 8 bases between. This CDR3 spans 13 amino acids.